Below are 16 T cell receptor beta chains sequenced from a single sample in a study of blood T cells in healthy people across ages. A second PCR of about 7 to 12 cycles used a sample-barcoded 5' primer and a J-beta primer mix. TCRdb fed the 5' RACE reads into MiXCR, producing one record per CDR3 protein. The sample carries about 1.7 million distinct CDR3 sequences, over 25% recorded once. Specimen: blood. Receptors were obtained from a woman aged 30 to 39 in good health.

V usage is TRBV2 and J usage is TRBJ2-7, with 7 bases fitting TRBD2. J gave up 5 bases and V 7 bases, and 11 bases lay outside the gene matches. Germline V gene data show CDR1 as SNHLY and CDR2 as FYNNEI. The CDR3 sequence is 14 residues long. CDR3 DNA: TGTGCCAGCATCAAGACCAAAACTAGCGACGAGCAGTACTTC. Translation gives CASIKTKTSDEQYF.

This clonotype was seen a handful of times. The chain recombines TRBV18 with TRBJ2-5; D possibly corresponds to TRBD1 (5 bases). With 3 bases removed from V and 2 bases from J, the gap between germline ends came to 13 bases. The CDR3 loop spans 15 amino acids. In germline, CDR1 is KGHSH, CDR2 LQKENI. CDR3 DNA sequence: TGTGCCAGCTCACCTCGGGCAGGGCCACAAGAGACCCAGTACTTC. Its translation: CASSPRAGPQETQYF. The complete variable domain, with remaining parts taken from reference TRBV18 and TRBJ2-5, reads NAGVMQNPRHLVRRRGQEARLRCSPMKGHSHVYWYRQLPEEGLKFMVYLQKENIIDESGMPKERFSAEFPKEGPSILRIQQVVRGDSAAYFCASSPRAGPQETQYFGPGTRLLVL.

The chain employs TRBV6-2 or TRBV6-3 and TRBJ2-1; no clear D. The CDR3 is 14 residues long. CDR1 is MNHEY and CDR2 is SVGEGT in the germline V gene. The ends were cut back, 8 bases at V and 1 base at J, with 12 bases in the middle. Written as DNA, the CDR3 is TGTGCCAGCTCAACCGGGTATTCCTACAATGAGCAGTTCTTC. This translates into CASSTGYSYNEQFF.

The chain joins TRBV9 to TRBJ2-1; TRBD1 agrees at 9 bases. This CDR3 comprises 15 residues. Germline V gene sequence: CDR1 SGDLS, CDR2 YYNGEE. The ends lost 1 base at V and 7 bases at J; junction bases unmatched: 6. This CDR3 is CASSVSQGAGNEQFF. The CDR3 region has the DNA TGTGCCAGCAGCGTATCACAGGGGGCGGGGAATGAGCAGTTCTTC.

This clonotype was counted only a few times. The rearrangement joins TRBV20-1 to TRBJ2-1, with 9 bases fitting TRBD2. In germline, CDR1 is DFQATT, CDR2 SNEGSKA (reference sequence). Germline trimming cut 3 bases from V and 4 bases from J; bases unmatched to any gene: 4. The CDR3 consists of 14 residues. The CDR3 is CSASPLAGYNEQFF. The DNA of the CDR3 is TGCAGTGCTAGCCCCCTAGCGGGGTACAATGAGCAGTTCTTC.

The sample holds a few counts of this clonotype. The V and J genes are TRBV20-1 and TRBJ1-4; D remains ambiguous. Between the trimmed V and J ends, which lost 6 bases and 8 bases, there was a span of 16 bases. This CDR3 comprises 13 residues. Germline CDR1 reads DFQATT; CDR2 reads SNEGSKA (reference sequence). The DNA for the CDR3 is TGCAGTGCCGCTAGGACGTCGCTAGAAAAACTGTTTTTT. It is translated as CSAARTSLEKLFF.

V gene TRBV20-1 combines with J gene TRBJ2-3; 10 nucleotides line up with TRBD2. The CDR3 covers 16 residues. The germline V gene encodes CDR1 DFQATT and CDR2 SNEGSKA (reference sequence). The ends lost 5 bases at V and 4 bases at J; junction bases unmatched: 12. The CDR3 DNA reads TGCAGTGCTCCCCGGGGGTCTAGCGGGAGCGCAGATACGCAGTATTTT. Amino acid sequence: CSAPRGSSGSADTQYF.

This chain uses TRBV5-1 with TRBJ2-1, with TRBD1 matching over 8 bases. The V segment lost 1 base and the J segment 1 base; nucleotides outside the gene matches: 10. The CDR3 loop spans 18 amino acids. The germline CDR1 and CDR2 sequences are SGHRS and YFSETQ. The CDR3, as DNA: TGCGCCAGCAGCTTGCAGGGGGCTAGTCGGGAATCCTACAATGAGCAGTTCTTC. Translation: CASSLQGASRESYNEQFF.

The J gene is TRBJ2-2, the V gene TRBV7-2, with D perhaps TRBD1 (6 bases). V gave up 5 bases and J gave up 0 bases, with 13 bases separating them. Germline-derived CDR1 and CDR2 are SGHTA and FQGNSA. CDR3 length: 16 residues. CDR3 DNA: TGTGCCAGCAGCGTTACAGGGTTATCGAACACCGGGGAGCTGTTTTTT. Protein sequence: CASSVTGLSNTGELFF.

This clonotype was detected a few times. The rearrangement joins TRBV29-1 to TRBJ2-3, with no clear D. The germline V gene encodes CDR1 SQVTM and CDR2 ANQGSEA. Deletions cut 4 bases from V and 4 bases from J, with 15 bases between. The length of the CDR3 is 14 residues. DNA of the CDR3: TGCAGCGTTGTTCGCCCCAAAGCAGCAGATACGCAGTATTTT. This codes for CSVVRPKAADTQYF.

The V and J genes are TRBV14 and TRBJ2-3; 10 nucleotides agree with TRBD2. The CDR3 has 22 amino acids. The trim removed 0 bases at V and 1 base at J, leaving 19 bases unmatched. The germline V gene has CDR1 SGHDN and CDR2 FVKESK. The CDR3 DNA reads as TGTGCCAGCAGCCAAGAACGGACCCGGCAGGGAGCGGGAGGGCCGCGCACAGATACGCAGTATTTT. The encoded protein is CASSQERTRQGAGGPRTDTQYF.

The rearrangement uses TRBV5-1 and TRBJ2-5; a possible D gene is TRBD2 (6 bases). V lost 2 bases and J lost 5, with 13 bases in between. Germline V gives CDR1 SGHRS, CDR2 YFSETQ. The CDR3 sequence is 14 residues long. DNA of the CDR3: TGCGCCAGCAGCTTCCGGGACTCGTGGGAGACCCAGTACTTC. This gives the protein CASSFRDSWETQYF.

A few counts support this clonotype. This chain uses TRBV10-3 with TRBJ2-5, with D possibly TRBD1 on 6 matching bases. Trimming shortened V by 0 bases and J by 1 base, and 9 bases separated the two germline ends. This CDR3 is built from 15 residues. The V gene's germline CDR1 is ENHRY and CDR2 SYGVKD. The chain's CDR3 is CAISESATGQETQYF. CDR3 sequence (DNA): TGTGCCATCAGTGAGTCGGCGACAGGCCAAGAGACCCAGTACTTC.

V and J are TRBV20-1 and TRBJ1-5; TRBD1 is a possible D gene (5 bases). The ends were cut back, 5 bases at V and 2 bases at J, with 16 bases in the middle. Germline CDR1 and CDR2: DFQATT and SNEGSKA (reference sequence). The CDR3 covers 15 residues. CDR3 sequence (DNA): TGCAGTGCTGGATCCTTTAGGGGAGGCAATCAGCCCCAGCATTTT. This codes for CSAGSFRGGNQPQHF.

This clonotype was detected only a few times. This rearrangement joins TRBV20-1 to TRBJ2-5; 13 nucleotides match TRBD2. The trim removed 5 bases at V and 5 bases at J, leaving 5 bases unmatched. Germline lookup yields CDR1 DFQATT and CDR2 SNEGSKA (reference sequence). The CDR3 contains 14 residues. CDR3 loop: CSARTSGGGETQYF. CDR3 nucleotide sequence: TGCAGTGCTCGGACTAGCGGGGGTGGGGAGACCCAGTACTTC.

The genes are TRBV12-3 or TRBV12-4 and TRBJ1-2, with D unclear. CDR3 size: 14 residues. V lost 6 bases to trimming and J lost 7 bases, with 18 bases between them. CDR3 sequence reads: CASRPQTTGVGYTF. The CDR3, as DNA: TGTGCCAGCAGACCCCAAACCACGGGAGTTGGCTACACCTTC.